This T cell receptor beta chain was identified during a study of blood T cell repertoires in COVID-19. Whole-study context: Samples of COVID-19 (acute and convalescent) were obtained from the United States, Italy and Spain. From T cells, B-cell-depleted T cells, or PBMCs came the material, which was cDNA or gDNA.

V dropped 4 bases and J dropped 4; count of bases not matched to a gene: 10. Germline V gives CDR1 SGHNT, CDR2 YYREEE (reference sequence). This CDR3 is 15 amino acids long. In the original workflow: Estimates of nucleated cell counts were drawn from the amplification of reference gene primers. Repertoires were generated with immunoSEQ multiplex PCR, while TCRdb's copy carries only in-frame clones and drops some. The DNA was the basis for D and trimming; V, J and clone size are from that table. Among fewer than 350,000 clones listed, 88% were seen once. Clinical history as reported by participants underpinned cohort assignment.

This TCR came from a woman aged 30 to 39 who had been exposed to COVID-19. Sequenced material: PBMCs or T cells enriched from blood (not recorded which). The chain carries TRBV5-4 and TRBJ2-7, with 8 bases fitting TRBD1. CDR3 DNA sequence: TGTGCCAGCAGCCCCGGACAGGGTGAGTGGTACGAGCAGTACTTC. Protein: CASSPGQGEWYEQYF.